This is a list of T cell receptor beta chains from one sample in a study of preoperative IRX-2 immunotherapy in early breast cancer. Repertoires were generated with immunoSEQ multiplex PCR, while TCRdb's copy carries only in-frame clones and drops some. Here the sample spans under 40,000 clones, nearly 95% being singletons. Sample collection occurred from a patient treated with IRX-2 immunotherapy. These receptors all stem from a human donor with breast cancer. Both conserved end residues are part of each CDR3. The order of the fields is J gene, D gene, V gene, clone size, CDR3 DNA, CDR3 protein. A D gene is named only where the DNA matches it firmly. The size of a clone is reported for some rows only, either as once, few or many, or as a class for expanded clones.

TRBJ1-4 | . | TRBV29-1 | . | TGCAGCGTTATCAGTAGGGCGTCCGAAGAAAAACTGTTTTTT | CSVISRASEEKLFF
TRBJ2-3 | TRBD1 | TRBV7-2 | . | TGTGCCAGCAGATCCCAGGGGGCCCTTCGCACAGATACGCAGTATTTT | CASRSQGALRTDTQYF
TRBJ2-5 | TRBD2 | TRBV7-3 | . | TGTGCCAGCAGCTTAACCGGACTAGATCAAGAGACCCAGTACTTC | CASSLTGLDQETQYF
TRBJ2-1 | TRBD2 | TRBV6-5 | . | TGTGCCAGCAGAACTTTAGCGGGAGAATCGGATGAGCAGTTCTTC | CASRTLAGESDEQFF
TRBJ2-3 | TRBD2 | TRBV7-6 | . | TGTGCCAGCAGCTTACCAGTCCGGGACTACACAGATACGCAGTATTTT | CASSLPVRDYTDTQYF
TRBJ2-7 | . | TRBV5-6 | . | TGTGCCAGCAGCTTAGCGACGGGTGGCTACGAGCAGTACTTC | CASSLATGGYEQYF
TRBJ2-1 | TRBD2 | TRBV19 | . | TGTGCCAGTATGTCCCGGGGGGGATACAATGAGCAGTTCTTC | CASMSRGGYNEQFF
TRBJ2-1 | . | TRBV27 | once | TGTGCCAGCGGGGGCGGGGGCCTCTACAATGAGCAGTTCTTC | CASGGGGLYNEQFF
TRBJ2-7 | . | TRBV7-2 | few | TGTGCCAGCAGCTTGCCAGGTACCTACGAGCAGTACTTC | CASSLPGTYEQYF
TRBJ2-1 | TRBD2 | TRBV7-7 | . | TGTGCTAGCAGCCGGGACTACATCTCCTACAATGAGCAGTTCTTC | CASSRDYISYNEQFF
TRBJ2-4 | . | TRBV7-9 | . | TGTGCCAGCAGCTTAGGAGGCCAAAACATTCAGTACTTC | CASSLGGQNIQYF
TRBJ1-5 | . | TRBV7-3 | . | TGTGCCAGCAGCTTAATGGGGGGTGGCAATCAGCCCCAGCATTTT | CASSLMGGGNQPQHF
TRBJ2-7 | TRBD1 | TRBV29-1 | . | TGCAGCGTTGAAGAACCCAACAGGGGTGGCGAGCAGTACTTC | CSVEEPNRGGEQYF
TRBJ2-1 | . | TRBV5-1 | once | TGCGCCAGCAGCTTGGTTTACGCTAGCTCCTACAATGAGCAGTTCTTC | CASSLVYASSYNEQFF
TRBJ1-5 | . | TRBV6-6 | . | TGTGCCAGCACCGACGACGCGGGCCCCAATCAGCCCCAGCATTTT | CASTDDAGPNQPQHF
TRBJ1-3 | TRBD1 | TRBV18 | . | TGTGCCAGCTCACCAATCGACAGGGGAACGAGCTCTGGAAACACCATATATTTT | CASSPIDRGTSSGNTIYF
TRBJ2-1 | TRBD1 | TRBV19 | once | TGTGCCAGTAAAGGGCCTGGGACAGGGCGAAATAATGAGCAGTTCTTC | CASKGPGTGRNNEQFF
TRBJ2-1 | . | TRBV29-1 | . | TGCAGCGTCCTCCCCCCTGGCAGGGTCAATGAGCAGTTCTTC | CSVLPPGRVNEQFF
TRBJ2-3 | TRBD1 | TRBV5-1 | . | TGCGCCAGCAGTCTCCTGGGACAGGGGGCCCGCGCAGATACGCAGTATTTT | CASSLLGQGARADTQYF
TRBJ2-7 | . | TRBV27 | . | TGTGCCAGCAGTTCCCAGGGCGTAAGGTACGAGCAGTACTTC | CASSSQGVRYEQYF
TRBJ1-5 | . | TRBV7-9 | once | TGTGCCAGCACCGGACACGACAATCAGCCCCAGCATTTT | CASTGHDNQPQHF
TRBJ2-7 | . | TRBV7-9 | . | TGTGCCAGCAGCCAAACCCACCCCGAGCAGTACTTC | CASSQTHPEQYF
TRBJ1-1 | . | TRBV9 | . | TGTGCCAGCGGGGGGGACGTGAGAAGGTACACTGAAGCTTTCTTT | CASGGDVRRYTEAFF
TRBJ2-1 | TRBD2 | TRBV4-1 | . | TGCGCCAGCAGCCATTACAAGCTAGCGGGAGGGTCCTACAATGAGCAGTTCTTC | CASSHYKLAGGSYNEQFF
TRBJ2-1 | . | TRBV7-3 | . | TGTGCCAGCAGCTTGGGCCCCAGCGGGCAGTTCTTC | CASSLGPSGQFF
TRBJ1-1 | . | TRBV6-5 | . | TGTGCCAGCAGTTACTCGAATTTCCGTGGGACTGAAGCTTTCTTT | CASSYSNFRGTEAFF
TRBJ1-2 | . | TRBV27 | . | TGTGCCAGCAGTTTAGTTCCTAACTATGGCTACACCTTC | CASSLVPNYGYTF
TRBJ1-1 | TRBD1 | TRBV11-1 | once | TGTGCCAGCAGGGGGAAATTAAAACAGGGGTCCTTGAACACTGAAGCTTTCTTT | CASRGKLKQGSLNTEAFF
TRBJ1-1 | TRBD1 | TRBV19 | . | TGTGCCAGTAGTACCACCCAGGGGGTTGATGAAGCTTTCTTT | CASSTTQGVDEAFF
TRBJ1-6 | . | TRBV6-5 | . | TGTGCCAGCAGTTACGGTACAGCTGTGATCGGGCCCCTCCACTTT | CASSYGTAVIGPLHF
TRBJ2-7 | . | TRBV5-1 | . | TGCGCCAGCAGCTCCCAGGGGCGAGAACCCTACGAGCAGTACTTC | CASSSQGREPYEQYF
TRBJ2-7 | TRBD2 | TRBV27 | . | TGTGCCAGCAGTTTATGGGTAGCGGGAGGGGTTAATGACGAGCAGTACTTC | CASSLWVAGGVNDEQYF
TRBJ1-5 | . | TRBV28 | . | TGTGCCAGCAGTTTACTGGGGGGTGGGACTGCTCAGCCCCAGCATTTT | CASSLLGGGTAQPQHF
TRBJ1-4 | . | TRBV7-9 | . | TGTGCCAGCAGTCCAGGGAGAACTAATGAAAAACTGTTTTTT | CASSPGRTNEKLFF
TRBJ1-6 | . | TRBV7-8 | few | TGTGCCAGCAGCTTCCGGGACGCGCTTTCACCCCTCCACTTT | CASSFRDALSPLHF
TRBJ2-2 | . | TRBV6-1 | . | TGTGCCAGCACCCGGGGGGCAAGGGGCACCGGGGAGCTGTTTTTT | CASTRGARGTGELFF
TRBJ1-2 | . | TRBV5-1 | once | TGCGCCAGCAGTCGGGAGGCAACTAACTATGGCTACACCTTC | CASSREATNYGYTF
TRBJ1-1 | . | TRBV5-6 | . | TGTGCCAGCAGCTCCCCAGGGAGGGCGGGCACTGAAGCTTTCTTT | CASSSPGRAGTEAFF
TRBJ1-2 | . | TRBV28 | . | TGTGCCAGCAGTTTATTTGGGGGAGGTGGCTACACCTTC | CASSLFGGGGYTF
TRBJ1-4 | TRBD1 | TRBV18 | . | TGTGCCAGCTCACCGGTATCAGGGGGCACTAATGAAAAACTGTTTTTT | CASSPVSGGTNEKLFF
TRBJ2-7 | . | TRBV4-1 | . | TGCGCCAGCAGCCAAGATATAGGCACCTCCTACGAGCAGTACTTC | CASSQDIGTSYEQYF
TRBJ1-1 | . | TRBV2 | . | TGTGCCAGCAGTTTCCAAGGCCTTGTAGCTTTCTTT | CASSFQGLVAFF
TRBJ2-2 | . | TRBV20-1 | once | TGCAGTGTTGGCAGTGGGGTTGAGCTGTTTTTT | CSVGSGVELFF
TRBJ1-6 | . | TRBV6-1 | . | TGTGCCAGCAGTGAAGGGAGGAGCTCCTATAATTCACCCCTCCACTTT | CASSEGRSSYNSPLHF
TRBJ2-1 | TRBD2 | TRBV10-3 | . | TGTGCCATCAGTAAGGGACTAGCGGGGGGGTACAATGAGCAGTTCTTC | CAISKGLAGGYNEQFF